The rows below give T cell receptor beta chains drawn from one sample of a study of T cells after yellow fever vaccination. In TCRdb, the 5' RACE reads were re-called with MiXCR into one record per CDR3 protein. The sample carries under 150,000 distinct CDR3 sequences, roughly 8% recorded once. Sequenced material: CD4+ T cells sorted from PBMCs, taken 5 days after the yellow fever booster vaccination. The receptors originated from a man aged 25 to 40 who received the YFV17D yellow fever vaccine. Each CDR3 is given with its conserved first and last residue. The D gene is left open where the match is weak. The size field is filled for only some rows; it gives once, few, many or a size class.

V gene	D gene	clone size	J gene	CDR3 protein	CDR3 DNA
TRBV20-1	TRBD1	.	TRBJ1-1	CSARAGGVTEAFF	TGCAGTGCCAGGGCAGGGGGCGTAACTGAAGCTTTCTTT
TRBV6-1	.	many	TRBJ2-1	CASSRPRGNYNEQFF	TGTGCCAGCAGTAGGCCCCGCGGGAATTACAATGAGCAGTTCTTC
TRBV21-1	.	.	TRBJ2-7	CASSKGGEVLLYEQYF	TGTGCCAGCAGCAAAGGAGGGGAGGTCCTACTGTACGAGCAGTACTTC
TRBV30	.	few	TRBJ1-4	CAWRVRQEKLFF	TGTGCCTGGAGGGTACGCCAAGAAAAACTGTTTTTT
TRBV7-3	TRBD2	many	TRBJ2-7	CASSLGTSGSLLYF	TGTGCCAGCAGCCTCGGGACTAGCGGGAGTCTGCTGTACTTC
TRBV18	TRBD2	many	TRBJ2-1	CASSPPGSSGYNEQFF	TGTGCCAGCTCACCACCCGGGTCTAGCGGCTACAATGAGCAGTTCTTC
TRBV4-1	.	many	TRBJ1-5	CASSQEIETSRNQPQHF	TGCGCCAGCAGCCAAGAGATAGAGACGTCCCGCAATCAGCCCCAGCATTTT
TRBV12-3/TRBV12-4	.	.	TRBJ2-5	CASSHGTLIQETQYF	TGTGCCAGCAGCCATGGGACCTTAATCCAAGAGACCCAGTACTTC
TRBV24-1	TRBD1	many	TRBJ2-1	CATRDRYNEQFF	TGTGCCACCCGGGACAGGTACAATGAGCAGTTCTTC
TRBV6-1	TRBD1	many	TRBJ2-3	CATGQGAIPDTQYF	TGTGCCACGGGACAGGGGGCGATCCCAGATACGCAGTATTTT
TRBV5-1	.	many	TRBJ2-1	CASSPGNNEQFF	TGCGCCAGCAGCCCTGGAAACAATGAGCAGTTCTTC
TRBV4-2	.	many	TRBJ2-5	CASSQARSGQETQYF	TGTGCCAGCAGCCAAGCTCGCAGCGGTCAAGAGACCCAGTACTTC
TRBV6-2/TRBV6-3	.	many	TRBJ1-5	CASSYGDGNQPQHF	TGTGCCAGCAGTTATGGGGATGGCAATCAGCCCCAGCATTTT
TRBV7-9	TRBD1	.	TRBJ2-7	CASSLASGTGDLRDF	TGTGCCAGCAGCTTAGCCTCCGGGACAGGGGATTTAAGGGACTTC
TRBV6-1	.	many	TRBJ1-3	CASTDPYSGNTIYF	TGTGCCAGCACAGACCCTTACTCTGGAAACACCATATATTTT
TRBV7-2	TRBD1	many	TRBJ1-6	CASSLGELGTGYSPLHF	TGTGCCAGCAGCCTAGGGGAACTCGGGACAGGGTATTCACCCCTCCACTTT
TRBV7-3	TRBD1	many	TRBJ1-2	CASSAQGDWGYTF	TGTGCCAGCAGCGCACAGGGGGACTGGGGCTACACCTTC
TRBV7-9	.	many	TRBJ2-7	CASSLLRGSYEQYF	TGTGCCAGCTCCTTGTTGCGGGGATCCTACGAGCAGTACTTC
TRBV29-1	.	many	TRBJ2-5	CSGGGGTQYF	TGCAGCGGGGGAGGGGGGACCCAGTACTTC
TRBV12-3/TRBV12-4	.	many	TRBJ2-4	CASSSGPRGRNIQYF	TGTGCCAGCAGCTCCGGGCCTAGGGGTAGAAACATTCAGTACTTC
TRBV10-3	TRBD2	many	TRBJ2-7	CAIGAGAYEQYF	TGTGCCATCGGAGCGGGAGCCTACGAGCAGTACTTC
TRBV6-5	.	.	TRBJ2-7	CASSYDGNYEQYF	TGTGCCAGCAGTTACGACGGAAACTACGAGCAGTACTTC
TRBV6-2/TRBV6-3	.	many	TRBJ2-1	CASSAPPDATQFF	TGTGCCAGCAGTGCCCCCCCGGACGCGACCCAATTCTTC
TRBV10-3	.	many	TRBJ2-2	CAISESRGRFMNTGELFF	TGTGCCATCAGTGAGTCCCGAGGACGGTTTATGAACACCGGGGAGCTGTTTTTT
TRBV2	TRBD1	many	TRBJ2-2	CASKGAPSGELFF	TGTGCCAGCAAGGGGGCGCCTTCCGGGGAGCTGTTTTTT
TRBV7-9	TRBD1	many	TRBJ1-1	CASSSGTGWTEAFF	TGTGCCAGCAGCTCCGGGACAGGGTGGACTGAAGCTTTCTTT
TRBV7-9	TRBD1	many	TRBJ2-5	CASSRQGWQETQYF	TGTGCCAGCAGCCGACAGGGGTGGCAAGAGACCCAGTACTTC
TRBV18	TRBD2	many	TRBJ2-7	CASSGSGSYEQYF	TGTGCCAGCTCGGGTAGCGGGAGCTACGAGCAGTACTTC
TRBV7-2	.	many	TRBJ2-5	CASSLAWGYQETQYF	TGTGCCAGCAGCTTAGCGTGGGGGTACCAAGAGACCCAGTACTTC
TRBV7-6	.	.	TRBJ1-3	CASSLGYGNTIYF	TGTGCCAGCAGCTTAGGCTACGGAAACACCATATATTTT
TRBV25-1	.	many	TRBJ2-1	CASTSGLAEYNEQFF	TGTGCCAGCACCTCGGGGCTGGCGGAATACAATGAGCAGTTCTTC
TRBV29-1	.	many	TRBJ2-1	CSVGTISYNEQFF	TGCAGCGTTGGGACTATCTCCTACAATGAGCAGTTCTTC
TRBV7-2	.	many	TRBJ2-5	CASSYSGAMGAETQYF	TGTGCCAGCAGTTATAGCGGAGCTATGGGCGCAGAGACCCAGTACTTC